This TCR beta chain was identified in a study of T cells in Graves' hyperthyroidism and ophthalmopathy. TCR beta CDR3 sequences were amplified from RNA transcripts. When the TCR CDR3 underwent first-round RT-PCR, the HTBI primer set was used. TCRdb re-called the multiplex PCR reads through MiXCR, storing one row per CDR3 protein. The repertoire holds roughly 110,000 distinct CDR3 sequences, approximately 16% seen once, with 42% in the top ten. CDR3 length: 11 residues. Germline V lookup: CDR1 SQVTM, CDR2 ANQGSEA. V was trimmed by 7 bases and J by 5 bases, leaving 12 bases between them. The sequenced sample consisted of blood. J is TRBJ2-7 and V is TRBV29-1, with a weak D call TRBD2 (5 bases). This sequence was found in a woman aged 45-59 years with Graves' hyperthyroidism. CDR3 nucleotides: TGCAGCGGGGAACTAGACCACGAGCAGTACTTC. Protein product: CSGELDHEQYF.